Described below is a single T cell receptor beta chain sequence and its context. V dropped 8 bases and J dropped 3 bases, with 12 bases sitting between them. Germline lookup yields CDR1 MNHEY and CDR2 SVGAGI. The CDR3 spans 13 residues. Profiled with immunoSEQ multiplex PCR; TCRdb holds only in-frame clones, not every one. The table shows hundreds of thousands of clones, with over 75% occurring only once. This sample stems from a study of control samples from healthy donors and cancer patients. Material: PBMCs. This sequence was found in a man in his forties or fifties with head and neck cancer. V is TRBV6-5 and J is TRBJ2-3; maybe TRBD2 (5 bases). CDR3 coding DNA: TGTGCCAGCTCACCCCCGGGAACAGATACGCAGTATTTT. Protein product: CASSPPGTDTQYF.